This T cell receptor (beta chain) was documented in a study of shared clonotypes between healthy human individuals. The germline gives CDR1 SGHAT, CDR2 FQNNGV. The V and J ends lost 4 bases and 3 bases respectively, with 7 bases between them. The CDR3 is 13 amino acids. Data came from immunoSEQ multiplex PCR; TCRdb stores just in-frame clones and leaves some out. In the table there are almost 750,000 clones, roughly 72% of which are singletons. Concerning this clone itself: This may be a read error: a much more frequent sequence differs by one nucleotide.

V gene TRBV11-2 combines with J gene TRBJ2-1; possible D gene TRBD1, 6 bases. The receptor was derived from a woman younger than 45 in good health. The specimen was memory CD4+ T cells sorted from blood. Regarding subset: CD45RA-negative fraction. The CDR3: CASSSDSYNEQFF. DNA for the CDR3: TGTGCCAGCAGCTCGGACAGCTACAATGAGCAGTTCTTC. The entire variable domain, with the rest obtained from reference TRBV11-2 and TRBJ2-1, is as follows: EAGVAQSPRYKIIEKRQSVAFWCNPISGHATLYWYQQILGQGPKLLIQFQNNGVVDDSQLPKDRFSAERLKGVDSTLKIQPAKLEDSAVYLCASSSDSYNEQFFGPGTRLTVL.